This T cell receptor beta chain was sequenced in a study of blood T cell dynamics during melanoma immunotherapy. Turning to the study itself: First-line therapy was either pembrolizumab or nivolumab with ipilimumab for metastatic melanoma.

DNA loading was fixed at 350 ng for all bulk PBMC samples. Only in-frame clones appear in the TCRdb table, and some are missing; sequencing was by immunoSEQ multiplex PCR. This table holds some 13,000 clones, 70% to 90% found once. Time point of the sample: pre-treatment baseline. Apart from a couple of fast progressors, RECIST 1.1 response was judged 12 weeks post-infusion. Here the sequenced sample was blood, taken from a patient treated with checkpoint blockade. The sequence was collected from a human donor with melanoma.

The CDR3 coding sequence is TGTGCCAGCAGACCCAGCCCGTCGAGCTCTGGAAACACCATATATTTT. The encoded protein is CASRPSPSSSGNTIYF. V gene TRBV6-6 combines with J gene TRBJ1-3; D is unresolved. Trimming removed 6 bases at V and 0 bases at J, with 15 bases between. Germline V gives CDR1 MNHNY, CDR2 SVGAGI (reference sequence). The CDR3 consists of 16 residues.